This T cell receptor (beta chain) is drawn from a study of cytomegalovirus exposure and HLA in healthy donors. A few counts support this clone. A multiplex PCR was run with 60 Vbeta primers and 13 Jbeta primers. Measured with immunoSEQ multiplex PCR; TCRdb has only the in-frame clones, and not every one. The sample has fewer than 150,000 clones; around 79% are singletons. The CDR3 length is 18 residues. Germline V gene data show CDR1 as MDHEN and CDR2 as SYDVKM. V shed 9 bases and J shed 0 bases, with 24 bases lying between them. The source material was PBMCs. This rearrangement joins TRBV28 to TRBJ2-1; a possible D gene is TRBD2 (5 bases). The receptor comes from a woman aged 40-49 years in good health and CMV-seronegative. The CDR3 DNA is TGTGCCAGTTCCCGGGGAGAGATATGGGGAAGCTCCTACAATGAGCAGTTCTTC. Translation: CASSRGEIWGSSYNEQFF.